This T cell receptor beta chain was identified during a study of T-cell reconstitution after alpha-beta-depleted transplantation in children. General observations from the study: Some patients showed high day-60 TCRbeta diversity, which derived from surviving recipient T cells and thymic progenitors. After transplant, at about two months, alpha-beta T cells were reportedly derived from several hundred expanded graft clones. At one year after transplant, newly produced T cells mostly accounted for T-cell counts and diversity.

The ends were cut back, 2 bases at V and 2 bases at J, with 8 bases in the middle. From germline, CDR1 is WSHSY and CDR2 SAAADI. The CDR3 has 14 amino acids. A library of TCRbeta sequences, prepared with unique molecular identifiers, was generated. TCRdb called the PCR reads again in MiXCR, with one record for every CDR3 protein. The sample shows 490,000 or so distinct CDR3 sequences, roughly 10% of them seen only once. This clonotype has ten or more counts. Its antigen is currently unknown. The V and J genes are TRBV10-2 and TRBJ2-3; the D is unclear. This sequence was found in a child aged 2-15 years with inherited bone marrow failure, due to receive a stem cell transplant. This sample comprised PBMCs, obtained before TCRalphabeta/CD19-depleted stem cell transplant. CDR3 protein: CASSERLATDTQYF. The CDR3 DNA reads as TGCGCCAGCAGTGAGCGTCTTGCCACAGATACGCAGTATTTT.